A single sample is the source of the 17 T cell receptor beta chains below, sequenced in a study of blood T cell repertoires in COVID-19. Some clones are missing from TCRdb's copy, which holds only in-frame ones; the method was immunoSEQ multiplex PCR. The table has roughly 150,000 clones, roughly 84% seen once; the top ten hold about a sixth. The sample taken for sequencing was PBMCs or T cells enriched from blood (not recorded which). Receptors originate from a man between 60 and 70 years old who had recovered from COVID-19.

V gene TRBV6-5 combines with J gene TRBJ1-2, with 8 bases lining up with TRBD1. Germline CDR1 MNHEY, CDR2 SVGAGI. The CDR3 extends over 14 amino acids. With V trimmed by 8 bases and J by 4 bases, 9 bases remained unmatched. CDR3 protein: CASVGGQGLYGYTF. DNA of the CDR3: TGTGCCAGCGTAGGAGGACAGGGACTCTATGGCTACACCTTC.

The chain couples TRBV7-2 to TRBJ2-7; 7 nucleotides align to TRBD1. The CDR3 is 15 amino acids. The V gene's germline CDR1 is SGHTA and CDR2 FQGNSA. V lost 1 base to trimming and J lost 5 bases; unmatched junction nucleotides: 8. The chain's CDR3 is CASSLVSRGLNEQYF. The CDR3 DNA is TGTGCCAGCAGCTTAGTTAGCAGGGGGTTGAACGAGCAGTACTTC.

The CDR3 loop reads CASSPSGTGELFF. The DNA for the CDR3 is TGCGCCAGCAGCCCGTCGGGCACCGGGGAGCTGTTTTTT. The chain has TRBV5-1 and TRBJ2-2; D unresolved. Germline assignment: CDR1 SGHRS and CDR2 YFSETQ. The CDR3 runs 13 residues. Trimming stripped 4 bases from V and 4 bases from J, with 8 bases between.

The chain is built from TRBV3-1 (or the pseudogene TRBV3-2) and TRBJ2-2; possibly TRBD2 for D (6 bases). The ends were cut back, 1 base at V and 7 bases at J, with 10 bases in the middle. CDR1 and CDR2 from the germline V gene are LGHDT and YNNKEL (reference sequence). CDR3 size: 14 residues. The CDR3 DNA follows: TGTGCCAGCAGCCAAGGGGCGGGATACGGGGAGCTGTTTTTT. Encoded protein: CASSQGAGYGELFF.

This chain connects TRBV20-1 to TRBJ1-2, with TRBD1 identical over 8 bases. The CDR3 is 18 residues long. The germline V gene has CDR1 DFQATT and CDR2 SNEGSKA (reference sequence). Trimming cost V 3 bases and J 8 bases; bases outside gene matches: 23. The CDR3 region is CSASVRQGPLHPRWGYTF. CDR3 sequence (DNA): TGCAGTGCTAGTGTTAGACAGGGGCCCCTACATCCCAGGTGGGGCTACACCTTC.

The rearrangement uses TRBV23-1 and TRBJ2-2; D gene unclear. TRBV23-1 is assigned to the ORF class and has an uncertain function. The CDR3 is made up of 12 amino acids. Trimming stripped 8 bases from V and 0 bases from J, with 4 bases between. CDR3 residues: CASSANTGELFF. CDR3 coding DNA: TGCGCCAGCTCCGCGAACACCGGGGAGCTGTTTTTT.

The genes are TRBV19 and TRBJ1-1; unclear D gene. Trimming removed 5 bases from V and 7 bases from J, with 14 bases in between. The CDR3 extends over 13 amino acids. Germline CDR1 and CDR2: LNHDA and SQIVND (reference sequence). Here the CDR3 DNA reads TGTGCCAGTAGTCCCGGAGGCTCCTTTGAAGCTTTCTTT. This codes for CASSPGGSFEAFF.

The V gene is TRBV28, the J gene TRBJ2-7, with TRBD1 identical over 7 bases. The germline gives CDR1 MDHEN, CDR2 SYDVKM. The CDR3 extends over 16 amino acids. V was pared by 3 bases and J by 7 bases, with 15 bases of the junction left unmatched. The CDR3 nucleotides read TGTGCCAGCAGTTTGCGGTCGCCGGGACAGCTGGGGGAGCAGTACTTC. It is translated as CASSLRSPGQLGEQYF.

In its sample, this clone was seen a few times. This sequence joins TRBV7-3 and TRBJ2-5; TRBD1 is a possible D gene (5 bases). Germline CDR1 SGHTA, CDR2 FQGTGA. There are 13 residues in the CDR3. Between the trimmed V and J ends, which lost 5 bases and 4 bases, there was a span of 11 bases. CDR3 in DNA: TGTGCCAGCAGCCTACTAAGGGGAGAGACCCAGTACTTC. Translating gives CASSLLRGETQYF.

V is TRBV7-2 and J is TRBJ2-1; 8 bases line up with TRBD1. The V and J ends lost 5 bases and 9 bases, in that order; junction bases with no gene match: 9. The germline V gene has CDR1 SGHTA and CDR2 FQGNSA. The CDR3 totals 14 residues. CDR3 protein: CASSQGQGIGEQFF. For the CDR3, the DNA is TGTGCCAGCAGCCAAGGACAGGGCATTGGTGAGCAGTTCTTC.

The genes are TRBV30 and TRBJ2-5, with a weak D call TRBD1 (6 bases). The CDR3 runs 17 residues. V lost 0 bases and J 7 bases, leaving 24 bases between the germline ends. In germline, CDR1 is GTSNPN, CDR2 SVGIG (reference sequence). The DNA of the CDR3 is TGTGCCTGGAGTGTAACGATCCGACAGGTTAGAGGGTTGACCCAGTACTTC. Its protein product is CAWSVTIRQVRGLTQYF.

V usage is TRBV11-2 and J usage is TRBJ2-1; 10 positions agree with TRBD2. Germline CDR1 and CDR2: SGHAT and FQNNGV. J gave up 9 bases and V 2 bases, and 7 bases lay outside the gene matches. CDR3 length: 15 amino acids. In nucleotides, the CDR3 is TGTGCCAGCAGCTTAAGCGGGAGGGCCCATGGTGAGCAGTTCTTC. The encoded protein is CASSLSGRAHGEQFF.

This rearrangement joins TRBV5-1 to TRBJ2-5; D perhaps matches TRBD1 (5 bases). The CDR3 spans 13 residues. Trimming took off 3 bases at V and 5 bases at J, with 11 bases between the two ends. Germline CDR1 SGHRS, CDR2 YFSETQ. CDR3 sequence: CASSSTGGETQYF. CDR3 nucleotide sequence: TGCGCCAGCAGCTCAACAGGTGGGGAGACCCAGTACTTC.

The CDR3 nucleotides are TGTGCCAGCAGCGTAGGGTCAGATTCCTACGAGCAGTACTTC. It specifies CASSVGSDSYEQYF. This rearrangement joins TRBV9 to TRBJ2-7, with D hard to call. CDR3 length: 14 residues. CDR1 SGDLS and CDR2 YYNGEE come from the germline V gene. The ends were cut back, 0 bases at V and 1 base at J, with 8 bases in the middle.

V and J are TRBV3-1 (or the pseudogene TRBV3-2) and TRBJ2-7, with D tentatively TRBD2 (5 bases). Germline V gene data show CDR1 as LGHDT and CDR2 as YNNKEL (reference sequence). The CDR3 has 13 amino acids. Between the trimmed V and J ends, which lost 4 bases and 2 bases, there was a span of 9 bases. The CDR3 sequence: CASSPRDAYEQYF. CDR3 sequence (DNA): TGTGCCAGCAGCCCCCGGGATGCCTACGAGCAGTACTTC.

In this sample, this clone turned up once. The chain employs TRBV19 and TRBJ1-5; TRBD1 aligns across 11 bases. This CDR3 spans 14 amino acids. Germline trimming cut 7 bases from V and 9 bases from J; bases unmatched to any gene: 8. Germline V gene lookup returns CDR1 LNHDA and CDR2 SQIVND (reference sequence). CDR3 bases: TGTGCCAGTACCGGGACAGGGGGAGATTGGCCCCAGCATTTT. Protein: CASTGTGGDWPQHF.

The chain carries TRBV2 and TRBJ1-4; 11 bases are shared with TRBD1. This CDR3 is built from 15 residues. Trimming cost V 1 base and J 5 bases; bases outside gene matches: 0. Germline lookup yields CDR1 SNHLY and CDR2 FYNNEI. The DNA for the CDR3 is TGTGCCAGCAGTGAAGGGACAGGGGGCAATGAAAAACTGTTTTTT. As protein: CASSEGTGGNEKLFF.